What follows are 14 T cell receptor beta chains derived from one specimen sequenced in a study of regulatory T cells in long-lasting Graves disease. Arm-PCR with iRepertoire HTBI primers amplified the CDR3 regions for these TCR beta libraries. One entry per CDR3 protein, called by TCRdb with MiXCR from the multiplex PCR reads. This sample has a few hundred thousand distinct CDR3 sequences, with roughly 10% found just once. Sample time point: newly diagnosed GD, antithyroid drugs for less than 3 months. Construction of the TCR library relied on RNA isolated from PBMCs. The same sample was also used in a study of T cells in Graves' hyperthyroidism and ophthalmopathy.

The sequencing here drew on peripheral blood mononuclear cells (PBMCs), taken at new diagnosis, from a patient treated with antithyroid drugs. The source is a woman in her late teens or twenties with Graves disease.

The table lists this clonotype with many counts. The rearrangement links TRBV20-1 to TRBJ2-2; D unresolved. The CDR3 is 13 amino acids. V was shortened by 5 bases and J by 3 bases, with 10 bases between the two germline ends. Germline lookup yields CDR1 DFQATT and CDR2 SNEGSKA (reference sequence). CDR3 in DNA: TGCAGTGCTCGACTGAGGTACACCGGGGAGCTGTTTTTT. It translates to CSARLRYTGELFF.

The V call is TRBV7-8, the J call TRBJ2-2, with D tentatively TRBD2 (6 bases). Germline V gives CDR1 SGHVS, CDR2 FQNEAQ. The CDR3 contains 20 residues. V dropped 5 bases and J dropped 2 bases, with 27 bases sitting between them. CDR3 in amino acids: CASSPFFTSWGGPNTGELFF. The CDR3 nucleotides are TGTGCCAGCAGCCCCTTTTTCACGTCTTGGGGAGGCCCTAACACCGGGGAGCTGTTTTTT. The whole variable domain, filled in from reference TRBV7-8 and TRBJ2-2, reads GAGVSQSPRYKVAKRGQDVALRCDPISGHVSLFWYQQALGQGPEFLTYFQNEAQLDKSGLPSDRFFAERPEGSVSTLKIQRTQQEDSAVYLCASSPFFTSWGGPNTGELFFGEGSRLTVL.

This clonotype was observed many times. The J gene is TRBJ1-1, the V gene TRBV20-1, with TRBD1 matching 7 bases. V was clipped by 3 bases and J by 6 bases; unmatched bases: 4. The V gene's germline CDR1 is DFQATT and CDR2 SNEGSKA (reference sequence). There are 12 residues in the CDR3. In DNA form, the CDR3 reads TGCAGTGCTAGGAGACAGGGAGCTGAAGCTTTCTTT. Its protein product is CSARRQGAEAFF.

Worth noting for this clonotype: A far larger clone is one base from this, pointing to a likely read error. The chain joins TRBV27 to TRBJ2-1, with 11 bases aligning to TRBD1. Germline V gene lookup returns CDR1 MNHEY and CDR2 SMNVEV (reference sequence). The CDR3 totals 16 residues. With V trimmed by 5 bases and J by 10 bases, 13 bases remained unmatched. CDR3 sequence: CASSVPPGQGDYEQFF. The CDR3 nucleotides are TGTGCCAGCAGTGTCCCCCCGGGACAGGGGGACTACGAGCAGTTCTTC.

V gene TRBV28 combines with J gene TRBJ2-2; a weak D match, TRBD2 (5 bases). Germline values: CDR1 MDHEN, CDR2 SYDVKM. Trimming pared 6 bases from V and 5 bases from J, leaving 28 bases between. This CDR3 comprises 19 residues. CDR3 coding DNA: TGTGCCAGCAGACGTCTGGCGGAAACAATATTTGAGGGAACCGGGGAGCTGTTTTTT. Translated: CASRRLAETIFEGTGELFF.

V gene TRBV5-1 combines with J gene TRBJ2-1, with 8 positions matching TRBD2. The V segment lost 2 bases and the J segment 7 bases; nucleotides outside the gene matches: 11. The CDR3 is 16 residues long. Germline CDR1 and CDR2: SGHRS and YFSETQ. In nucleotides, the CDR3 is TGCGCCAGCAGCTTTACGGGCGGGGGGATAGAAAATGAGCAGTTCTTC. It specifies CASSFTGGGIENEQFF.

The V gene is TRBV6-1, the J gene TRBJ1-2; TRBD1 aligns across 7 bases. The CDR3 runs to 12 residues. Trimming removed 5 bases from V and 6 bases from J; junction bases left unmatched: 3. Germline CDR1 reads MNHNS; CDR2 reads SASEGT. As DNA, the CDR3 is TGTGCCAGCAGTCGCCAGGGGGATGGCTACACCTTC. This sequence encodes CASSRQGDGYTF.

In its sample, this clonotype was seen many times. This chain links TRBV7-2 with TRBJ2-5; D is possibly TRBD1 (6 bases). The CDR3 spans 15 residues. V lost 1 base and J lost 5, with 14 bases in between. Germline V gene lookup returns CDR1 SGHTA and CDR2 FQGNSA. CDR3 sequence: CASSLVSGQAETQYF. Written as DNA, the CDR3 is TGTGCCAGCAGCTTAGTTTCGGGACAAGCGGAGACCCAGTACTTC.

This clonotype was seen repeatedly, ten times or more. This chain connects TRBV20-1 to TRBJ2-1; 10 nucleotides align to TRBD2. Looked up from germline, CDR1 is DFQATT and CDR2 is SNEGSKA (reference sequence). The trim removed 0 bases at V and 3 bases at J, leaving 8 bases unmatched. The CDR3 runs to 17 residues. The CDR3 DNA follows: TGCAGTGCTAGAGATACCAGCGGGGGGGCTGGCTACAATGAGCAGTTCTTC. Protein sequence: CSARDTSGGAGYNEQFF.

In this sample, this clonotype turned up many times. V and J are TRBV27 and TRBJ2-1; D is ambiguous. With 5 bases removed from V and 0 bases from J, the gap between germline ends came to 11 bases. The CDR3 sequence is 15 residues long. Germline CDR1 and CDR2: MNHEY and SMNVEV (reference sequence). CDR3 residues: CASSPLVSSYNEQFF. CDR3 nucleotide sequence: TGTGCCAGCAGTCCACTCGTAAGCTCCTACAATGAGCAGTTCTTC.

This clonotype was seen at least ten times. V gene TRBV20-1 combines with J gene TRBJ2-2, with a possible D match to TRBD2 (5 bases). Trimming pared 0 bases from V and 6 bases from J, leaving 14 bases between. This CDR3 region has 15 residues. CDR1 and CDR2 from the germline V gene are DFQATT and SNEGSKA (reference sequence). The CDR3 DNA is TGCAGTGCTAGAGATCGTTGGGTCGGGGCCGGGGAGCTGTTTTTT. The encoded protein is CSARDRWVGAGELFF.

This clonotype occurred many times. The V call is TRBV10-3, the J call TRBJ2-3, with TRBD2 identical over 7 bases. The length of the CDR3 is 14 residues. Germline CDR1 is ENHRY and CDR2 is SYGVKD. After removal of 8 bases from V and 0 bases from J, the junction contained 5 bases not matched to a gene. CDR3 nucleotide sequence: TGTGCCATCTTGGGTAGCGGGAGCACAGATACGCAGTATTTT. Translation: CAILGSGSTDTQYF.

This clonotype was recorded many times. The chain is built from TRBV29-1 and TRBJ1-1, with 7 bases aligning to TRBD1. The CDR3 runs to 12 residues. Germline V gene data show CDR1 as SQVTM and CDR2 as ANQGSEA. V lost 4 bases to trimming and J lost 8 bases; unmatched junction nucleotides: 7. CDR3 nucleotides: TGCAGCGTTGTTCTCCAGGACAGGGAAGCTTTCTTT. Translated, it gives CSVVLQDREAFF. Full variable domain (rest looked up from reference TRBV29-1 and TRBJ1-1): SAVISQKPSRDICQRGTSLTIQCQVDSQVTMMFWYRQQPGQSLTLIATANQGSEATYESGFVIDKFPISRPNLTFSTLTVSNMSPEDSSIYLCSVVLQDREAFFGQGTRLTVV.

The chain couples TRBV19 to TRBJ2-1; D remains unclear. Germline assignment: CDR1 LNHDA and CDR2 SQIVND (reference sequence). The CDR3 consists of 13 residues. V gave up 3 bases and J gave up 12 bases, with 15 bases separating them. The CDR3 DNA follows: TGTGCCAGTAGTATGTTTCGCGCAGTCGTGCAGTTCTTC. Translated, it gives CASSMFRAVVQFF.